The rows below give T cell receptor beta chains drawn from one sample of a study of blood T cell repertoires in COVID-19. Generated by immunoSEQ multiplex PCR, the TCRdb table keeps only in-frame clones and is missing some. Of more than 95,000 clones detected, 88% appear once; the ten largest clones hold 1.5%. The sequenced material came from peripheral blood. These receptor sequences come from a human donor in a cohort sampled during active COVID-19. Both conserved end residues are part of each CDR3. A D gene is named only where the DNA matches it firmly. The size of a clone is reported for some rows only, either as once, few or many, or as a class for expanded clones.

CDR3 DNA: TGTGCCAGCAGCTCCTACCCCAAAGGGGTCAATGAGCAGTTCTTC
CDR3 protein: CASSSYPKGVNEQFF
clone size: .
CDR3 length: 15
V gene: TRBV7-9
D gene: .
J gene: TRBJ2-1

CDR3 DNA: TGTGCCAGCCGAACAACCGGGACAGGGAATCAGCCCCAGCATTTT
CDR3 protein: CASRTTGTGNQPQHF
clone size: .
CDR3 length: 15
V gene: TRBV6-5
D gene: TRBD1
J gene: TRBJ1-5

CDR3 DNA: TGTGCCAGCAGTTCTCGGGACTCCTACAATGAGCAGTTCTTC
CDR3 protein: CASSSRDSYNEQFF
clone size: once
CDR3 length: 14
V gene: TRBV14
D gene: .
J gene: TRBJ2-1

CDR3 DNA: TGTGCCAGCAGTTCCCCCGGGGGGCGGGAGGGGGATGAGCAGTTCTTC
CDR3 protein: CASSSPGGREGDEQFF
clone size: .
CDR3 length: 16
V gene: TRBV28
D gene: TRBD2
J gene: TRBJ2-1

CDR3 DNA: TGTGCCAGCAGCTCGGGGGACCAGGTTTGGTCGAATGAGCAGTTCTTC
CDR3 protein: CASSSGDQVWSNEQFF
clone size: .
CDR3 length: 16
V gene: TRBV7-6
D gene: .
J gene: TRBJ2-1

CDR3 DNA: TGTGCCAGCAGTTACCTGGACAGGTCTAGGGGCTACACCTTC
CDR3 protein: CASSYLDRSRGYTF
clone size: .
CDR3 length: 14
V gene: TRBV6-5
D gene: TRBD1
J gene: TRBJ1-2

CDR3 DNA: TGTGCCAGCAGCTTAGAGCTCGGACACATCTACGAGCAGTACTTC
CDR3 protein: CASSLELGHIYEQYF
clone size: .
CDR3 length: 15
V gene: TRBV11-2
D gene: .
J gene: TRBJ2-7

CDR3 DNA: TGTGCCACCAGTGGTAGCATCGGGGGACAGCCGGATTTTACTAACTATGGCTACACCTTC
CDR3 protein: CATSGSIGGQPDFTNYGYTF
clone size: few
CDR3 length: 20
V gene: TRBV24-1
D gene: TRBD1
J gene: TRBJ1-2

CDR3 DNA: TGCGCCAGCAGCCAAGGTTCAAAGACCCAGTACTTC
CDR3 protein: CASSQGSKTQYF
clone size: .
CDR3 length: 12
V gene: TRBV4-1
D gene: .
J gene: TRBJ2-5

CDR3 DNA: TGTGCCAGCAGCTTAGCGCGGGACCGGCGGTCGAACACCGGGGAGCTGTTTTTT
CDR3 protein: CASSLARDRRSNTGELFF
clone size: .
CDR3 length: 18
V gene: TRBV7-6
D gene: .
J gene: TRBJ2-2

CDR3 DNA: TGTGCCAGCAGCCTCCTAGGACAGGGGACAGGGGAGACCCAGTACTTC
CDR3 protein: CASSLLGQGTGETQYF
clone size: .
CDR3 length: 16
V gene: TRBV3-1/TRBV3-2
D gene: TRBD1
J gene: TRBJ2-5

CDR3 DNA: TGTGCCAGCAGCTTAGTGGGAGGCAGCTCCTACGAGCAGTACTTC
CDR3 protein: CASSLVGGSSYEQYF
clone size: once
CDR3 length: 15
V gene: TRBV11-2
D gene: .
J gene: TRBJ2-7

CDR3 DNA: TGTGCCAGCAGCACGGGACTAGCACGCACAGATACGCAGTATTTT
CDR3 protein: CASSTGLARTDTQYF
clone size: .
CDR3 length: 15
V gene: TRBV28
D gene: TRBD2
J gene: TRBJ2-3

CDR3 DNA: TGTGCCAGCAGCCCAGCTTGGGGGGGCACAGATACGCAGTATTTT
CDR3 protein: CASSPAWGGTDTQYF
clone size: .
CDR3 length: 15
V gene: TRBV7-9
D gene: .
J gene: TRBJ2-3

CDR3 DNA: TGTGCCAGCAGCTTAATAGCTGAAAGCTACACCTTC
CDR3 protein: CASSLIAESYTF
clone size: .
CDR3 length: 12
V gene: TRBV7-2
D gene: .
J gene: TRBJ1-2

CDR3 DNA: TGTGCCAGCAGCCCGGGACAGGGTTCGGGAGAGACCCAGTACTTC
CDR3 protein: CASSPGQGSGETQYF
clone size: .
CDR3 length: 15
V gene: TRBV5-6
D gene: TRBD1
J gene: TRBJ2-5

CDR3 DNA: TGTGCCAGCAGCCCTCTGGACAGGAACACTGAAGCTTTCTTT
CDR3 protein: CASSPLDRNTEAFF
clone size: .
CDR3 length: 14
V gene: TRBV3-1/TRBV3-2
D gene: .
J gene: TRBJ1-1

CDR3 DNA: TGTGCCAGCTCTCCGGACAGGAGCTCCTACGAGCAGTACTTC
CDR3 protein: CASSPDRSSYEQYF
clone size: .
CDR3 length: 14
V gene: TRBV18
D gene: TRBD1
J gene: TRBJ2-7

CDR3 DNA: TGTGCCAGCTCACCATCTCGCGGGACTGAAGCTTTCTTT
CDR3 protein: CASSPSRGTEAFF
clone size: .
CDR3 length: 13
V gene: TRBV18
D gene: .
J gene: TRBJ1-1

CDR3 DNA: TGTGCCAGCAGCTCCACCCAGTCCTACAATGAGCAGTTCTTC
CDR3 protein: CASSSTQSYNEQFF
clone size: .
CDR3 length: 14
V gene: TRBV11-1
D gene: .
J gene: TRBJ2-1

CDR3 DNA: TGTGCCTGGTCGGGACAGGGGGGCGGTGAGCAGTTCTTC
CDR3 protein: CAWSGQGGGEQFF
clone size: .
CDR3 length: 13
V gene: TRBV30
D gene: TRBD1
J gene: TRBJ2-1

CDR3 DNA: TGTGCCAGCAGAACCGGGACACAAGAGACCCAGTACTTC
CDR3 protein: CASRTGTQETQYF
clone size: .
CDR3 length: 13
V gene: TRBV28
D gene: .
J gene: TRBJ2-5

CDR3 DNA: TGTGCCAGCAGCTTAAATTCGATCGGACTTAATGAAAAACTGTTTTTT
CDR3 protein: CASSLNSIGLNEKLFF
clone size: .
CDR3 length: 16
V gene: TRBV7-9
D gene: .
J gene: TRBJ1-4

CDR3 DNA: TGTGCCAGCAGCCCCTCGACAGGGGTCTCCTACGAGCAGTACTTC
CDR3 protein: CASSPSTGVSYEQYF
clone size: .
CDR3 length: 15
V gene: TRBV7-9
D gene: TRBD1
J gene: TRBJ2-7

CDR3 DNA: TGTGCCAGCAGTTTAACAGGGGAAAAACTGTTTTTT
CDR3 protein: CASSLTGEKLFF
clone size: .
CDR3 length: 12
V gene: TRBV28
D gene: .
J gene: TRBJ1-4

CDR3 DNA: TGCGCCAGCAGCATTATAGCGGGAGGTCTCCCCTACGAGCAGTACTTC
CDR3 protein: CASSIIAGGLPYEQYF
clone size: .
CDR3 length: 16
V gene: TRBV5-1
D gene: TRBD2
J gene: TRBJ2-7

CDR3 DNA: TGTGCTAGCAGCTTAACCGGGACTAGCGTGTTGAGGGAGCAGTTCTTC
CDR3 protein: CASSLTGTSVLREQFF
clone size: many
CDR3 length: 16
V gene: TRBV7-7
D gene: TRBD2
J gene: TRBJ2-1

CDR3 DNA: TGTGCCAGCAGCCCAGCTCTGCCAGGCGGGGAGCTGTTTTTT
CDR3 protein: CASSPALPGGELFF
clone size: once
CDR3 length: 14
V gene: TRBV16
D gene: .
J gene: TRBJ2-2

CDR3 DNA: TGCGCCAGCAGGGCGTCTAGCTCCTACAATGAGCAGTTCTTC
CDR3 protein: CASRASSSYNEQFF
clone size: .
CDR3 length: 14
V gene: TRBV5-1
D gene: .
J gene: TRBJ2-1

CDR3 DNA: TGTGCCAGCAGCGCTCGGGACAGGGTTTCCTACGAGCAGTACTTC
CDR3 protein: CASSARDRVSYEQYF
clone size: .
CDR3 length: 15
V gene: TRBV7-8
D gene: TRBD1
J gene: TRBJ2-7

CDR3 DNA: TGTGCCAGCAGCTTACCGGGACTAGCGGACCACAATGAGCAGTTCTTC
CDR3 protein: CASSLPGLADHNEQFF
clone size: .
CDR3 length: 16
V gene: TRBV5-6
D gene: TRBD2
J gene: TRBJ2-1

CDR3 DNA: TGTGCCAGCAGCAATCCTAGCGGGTGGGGACGCTTTCACTTC
CDR3 protein: CASSNPSGWGRFHF
clone size: .
CDR3 length: 14
V gene: TRBV7-2
D gene: TRBD2
J gene: TRBJ2-5

CDR3 DNA: TGTGCCAGCAGCCAAGAGAGACACTCTGGGGCCAACGTCCTGACTTTC
CDR3 protein: CASSQERHSGANVLTF
clone size: once
CDR3 length: 16
V gene: TRBV3-1/TRBV3-2
D gene: .
J gene: TRBJ2-6

CDR3 DNA: TGTGCCACCAGCAGAAAAAGCGGGTGGAACACAGATACGCAGTATTTT
CDR3 protein: CATSRKSGWNTDTQYF
clone size: once
CDR3 length: 16
V gene: TRBV15
D gene: .
J gene: TRBJ2-3

CDR3 DNA: TGTGCCAGCAGCCAATTTAAGACTAGTACAGATACGCAGTATTTT
CDR3 protein: CASSQFKTSTDTQYF
clone size: few
CDR3 length: 15
V gene: TRBV5-8
D gene: .
J gene: TRBJ2-3

CDR3 DNA: TGCGCCAGCAGCGGCGGCGACACAGGGCTCGGGGAAAAACTGTTTTTT
CDR3 protein: CASSGGDTGLGEKLFF
clone size: once
CDR3 length: 16
V gene: TRBV5-1
D gene: .
J gene: TRBJ1-4

CDR3 DNA: TGTGCCAGCAGTTACAGGGGACAGGGGTACGAGCAGTACTTC
CDR3 protein: CASSYRGQGYEQYF
clone size: once
CDR3 length: 14
V gene: TRBV6-2/TRBV6-3
D gene: TRBD1
J gene: TRBJ2-7

CDR3 DNA: TGTGCCAGCAGCCGACAGGCAAACACCGGGGAGCTGTTTTTT
CDR3 protein: CASSRQANTGELFF
clone size: .
CDR3 length: 14
V gene: TRBV2
D gene: .
J gene: TRBJ2-2

CDR3 DNA: TGTGCCAGCAGGCTAGACAGCCAAAATCAGCCCCAGCATTTT
CDR3 protein: CASRLDSQNQPQHF
clone size: .
CDR3 length: 14
V gene: TRBV2
D gene: .
J gene: TRBJ1-5

CDR3 DNA: TGCGCCAGCACGCGGGGGGACCGCACAGATACGCAGTATTTT
CDR3 protein: CASTRGDRTDTQYF
clone size: .
CDR3 length: 14
V gene: TRBV5-1
D gene: TRBD2
J gene: TRBJ2-3

CDR3 DNA: TGTGCCAGCAGCCCGAGACCGGGACTAGCGGGATTAGAGACCCAGTACTTC
CDR3 protein: CASSPRPGLAGLETQYF
clone size: .
CDR3 length: 17
V gene: TRBV5-4
D gene: TRBD2
J gene: TRBJ2-5

CDR3 DNA: TGCGCCAGCAGTGACCAGCGGACTTCCTACGAGCAGTACTTC
CDR3 protein: CASSDQRTSYEQYF
clone size: .
CDR3 length: 14
V gene: TRBV10-2
D gene: .
J gene: TRBJ2-7

CDR3 DNA: TGTGCCAGCAGCTCGGGACAGGGGGGACTAACCCTAAATTCCTACGAGCAGTACTTC
CDR3 protein: CASSSGQGGLTLNSYEQYF
clone size: .
CDR3 length: 19
V gene: TRBV6-2/TRBV6-3
D gene: TRBD1
J gene: TRBJ2-7

CDR3 DNA: TGTGCCAGCAGCTTACCCGGGACAGGGAGAGGCGAGCAGTACTTC
CDR3 protein: CASSLPGTGRGEQYF
clone size: .
CDR3 length: 15
V gene: TRBV7-9
D gene: TRBD1
J gene: TRBJ2-7

CDR3 DNA: TGCGCCAGCAGCCCCCTATCGACGGGAGGATACAATGAGCAGTTCTTC
CDR3 protein: CASSPLSTGGYNEQFF
clone size: .
CDR3 length: 16
V gene: TRBV4-1
D gene: TRBD2
J gene: TRBJ2-1